These 32 T cell receptor beta chains were sequenced from one sample in a study of CD8 T cells in Susac syndrome. When the RNA was reverse transcribed, random hexamers were used with an input of about 0.45 to 1 ug. Using its own MiXCR run on the immunoSEQ multiplex PCR reads, TCRdb lists one record per CDR3 protein. The data show fewer than 250,000 distinct CDR3 sequences, approximately 90% seen once. The material sequenced was CD8+ T cells from PBMCs. The receptors were sampled from a human donor with multiple sclerosis.

The J gene is TRBJ2-3, the V gene TRBV2, with 9 bases matching TRBD2. This CDR3 comprises 15 residues. CDR1 SNHLY and CDR2 FYNNEI come from the germline V gene. J was trimmed by 2 bases and V by 5 bases; bases with no gene match: 5. The CDR3 loop is CASSRTSAPTDTQYF. The CDR3 DNA is TGTGCCAGCAGTCGGACTAGCGCCCCCACAGATACGCAGTATTTT.

V gene TRBV13 combines with J gene TRBJ2-2; unclear D gene. With 0 bases removed from V and 3 bases from J, the gap between germline ends came to 8 bases. CDR3 length equals 15 residues. Germline V lookup: CDR1 PRHDT, CDR2 FYEKMQ (reference sequence). This chain's CDR3 is CASSLGIAYTGELFF. The CDR3 DNA follows: TGTGCCAGCAGCTTAGGAATTGCGTACACCGGGGAGCTGTTTTTT.

The CDR3 DNA follows: TGTGCCAGCAGCTTACTGCCCACCTGGGAGGGCCCGTCCTACGAGCAGTACTTC. Amino acids: CASSLLPTWEGPSYEQYF. V gene TRBV7-9 combines with J gene TRBJ2-7; 7 nucleotides agree with TRBD2. The CDR3 is 18 residues long. Germline V gene sequence: CDR1 SEHNR, CDR2 FQNEAQ (reference sequence). Trimming at V came to 2 bases and at J to 1 base, leaving 14 bases not matched to a gene.

The chain links TRBV7-9 to TRBJ2-1; D may correspond to TRBD1 or TRBD2 (5 bases each). Trimming left V 5 bases short and J 9 bases short, with 20 bases between. Per germline, CDR1 SEHNR and CDR2 FQNEAQ (reference sequence). The CDR3 sequence is 15 residues long. CDR3 in DNA: TGTGCCAGCAGCCCTTTCGGGACCCCGGGGATTGAGCAGTTCTTC. As protein: CASSPFGTPGIEQFF.

This clonotype appeared a few times. This chain links TRBV5-1 with TRBJ2-7; D unclear. Germline V gene data show CDR1 as SGHRS and CDR2 as YFSETQ. CDR3 length: 13 residues. V was cut by 2 bases and J by 0 bases, with 6 bases left in between. The CDR3 coding sequence is TGCGCCAGCAGCTTTCATAGCTCCTACGAGCAGTACTTC. This sequence encodes CASSFHSSYEQYF.

This clonotype appeared a single time. V gene TRBV4-3 combines with J gene TRBJ2-4; 11 bases are a match to TRBD1. After removal of 3 bases from V and 7 bases from J, the junction contained 2 bases not matched to a gene. The CDR3 is 14 amino acids. Germline CDR1 is LGHNA and CDR2 is YSLEER. The CDR3 nucleotides read TGCGCCAGCAGCCAGGGGACAGGGGGTAACATTCAGTACTTC. The encoded protein is CASSQGTGGNIQYF.

The chain carries TRBV7-9 and TRBJ2-1; TRBD1 matches 7 bases. J was trimmed by 12 bases and V by 0 bases; bases with no gene match: 8. This CDR3 comprises 14 residues. In germline, CDR1 is SEHNR, CDR2 FQNEAQ (reference sequence). As DNA, the CDR3 is TGTGCCAGCAGCTTAGCCCGACAGGGTACCCGGCAGTTCTTC. Amino acid sequence: CASSLARQGTRQFF.

This rearrangement joins TRBV12-3 or TRBV12-4 to TRBJ2-7; D unresolved. The CDR3 length is 13 residues. V lost 0 bases and J 2 bases, leaving 5 bases between the germline ends. The CDR3 DNA sequence: TGTGCCAGCAGTTTAGCGATCGCCTACGAGCAGTACTTC. Amino acid sequence: CASSLAIAYEQYF.

This chain uses TRBV2 with TRBJ1-2; TRBD1 aligns across 10 bases. Germline CDR1 SNHLY, CDR2 FYNNEI. V shed 4 bases and J 5 bases; nucleotides not matched to a gene: 4. The CDR3 covers 14 residues. CDR3 protein: CASSAGQGIYGYTF. The CDR3 DNA is TGTGCCAGCAGTGCGGGACAGGGGATATATGGCTACACCTTC.

In its sample, this clonotype was seen once. The genes are TRBV5-6 and TRBJ2-5; 9 bases align to TRBD2. The junction had 17 bases not matched to a gene; V was cut back by 5 bases and J by 3 bases. Germline assignment: CDR1 SGHDT and CDR2 YYEEEE. The CDR3 extends over 18 amino acids. The CDR3 DNA reads as TGTGCCAGCAGATGGGGGCTAGCGGGGTTTCAGGGCGAAGAGACCCAGTACTTC. It yields the protein CASRWGLAGFQGEETQYF.

The chain has TRBV6-1 and TRBJ2-7, with TRBD1 identical over 7 bases. CDR3 length: 15 amino acids. The germline CDR1 and CDR2 sequences are MNHNS and SASEGT. V was clipped by 6 bases and J by 0 bases; unmatched bases: 8. The CDR3 loop reads CASRQRTGSSYEQYF. In DNA, the CDR3 is TGTGCCAGCAGACAACGGACAGGCAGCTCCTACGAGCAGTACTTC.

This chain links TRBV20-1 with TRBJ1-5, with 8 positions matching TRBD1. Trimming cost V 0 bases and J 7 bases; bases outside gene matches: 11. The CDR3 runs 16 residues. Germline V gene data show CDR1 as DFQATT and CDR2 as SNEGSKA (reference sequence). The chain's CDR3 is CSARDPYRGAGQPQHF. As DNA, the CDR3 is TGCAGTGCTAGAGATCCGTACAGGGGGGCTGGCCAGCCCCAGCATTTT.

The J gene is TRBJ1-5, the V gene TRBV7-9; D gene ambiguous. Trimming pared 5 bases from V and 7 bases from J, leaving 9 bases between. The CDR3 covers 12 residues. Germline lookup yields CDR1 SEHNR and CDR2 FQNEAQ (reference sequence). For the CDR3, the DNA is TGTGCCAGCAGCCCCCCGGGACAGCCCCAGCATTTT. It specifies CASSPPGQPQHF.

CDR3 in amino acids: CASSSTGRNYEQYF. As DNA, the CDR3 is TGTGCCAGCAGTTCAACAGGTAGGAACTACGAGCAGTACTTC. The rearrangement joins TRBV27 to TRBJ2-7, with a tentative D call TRBD1 (5 bases). V lost 4 bases and J 3 bases, leaving 13 bases between the germline ends. Germline V gives CDR1 MNHEY, CDR2 SMNVEV (reference sequence). The CDR3 is made up of 14 amino acids.

J is TRBJ1-1 and V is TRBV12-3 or TRBV12-4; D uncertain. The CDR3 extends over 14 amino acids. Trimming cost V 3 bases and J 0 bases, with 8 bases left between them. The CDR3 nucleotides read TGTGCCAGCAGTTTCCTACAGCTGAACACTGAAGCTTTCTTT. Translation: CASSFLQLNTEAFF.

V is TRBV9 and J is TRBJ2-7; either TRBD1 or TRBD2 may fit D (5 bases each). Germline V gives CDR1 SGDLS, CDR2 YYNGEE. Trimming took 4 bases from V and 6 from J, leaving 17 bases between them. The CDR3 is made up of 14 amino acids. The CDR3 DNA reads as TGTGCCAGCAGCCCGGGACGAGGTTATCCCGAGCAGTACTTC. Translated, it gives CASSPGRGYPEQYF.

The V call is TRBV29-1, the J call TRBJ1-1; no clear D. Between the trimmed V and J ends, which lost 4 bases and 1 base, there was a span of 10 bases. Germline V CDR1 and CDR2: SQVTM, ANQGSEA. The CDR3 is 13 amino acids. The CDR3 DNA follows: TGCAGCGTTGGTCCCAGTCGGAACACTGAAGCTTTCTTT. The encoded protein is CSVGPSRNTEAFF.

This chain joins TRBV2 and TRBJ1-1; TRBD1 matches 10 bases. This CDR3 comprises 18 residues. With 7 bases clipped from V and 3 bases from J, the junction kept 17 bases outside the gene matches. Germline V gene data show CDR1 as SNHLY and CDR2 as FYNNEI. CDR3 region: CASTKSRDRGVSDTEAFF. The CDR3, as DNA: TGTGCCAGCACCAAATCCCGGGACAGGGGAGTTAGCGACACTGAAGCTTTCTTT.

Only a few counts were recorded for this clonotype. V is TRBV30 and J is TRBJ2-7; D tentatively reads TRBD1 or TRBD2 (5 bases each). The V end lost 3 bases, the J end lost 6 bases, and 12 bases lay between the germline ends. The CDR3 totals 12 residues. Germline V lookup: CDR1 GTSNPN, CDR2 SVGIG (reference sequence). The CDR3 DNA reads TGTGCCTGGAGGGGACCGGGCCCCGAGCAGTACTTC. Protein sequence: CAWRGPGPEQYF. Looking up the rest from reference TRBV30 and TRBJ2-7 gives the full variable domain: SQTIHQWPATLVQPVGSPLSLECTVEGTSNPNLYWYRQAAGRGLQLLFYSVGIGQISSEVPQNLSASRPQDRQFILSSKKLLLSDSGFYLCAWRGPGPEQYFGPGTRLTVT.

This chain joins TRBV30 and TRBJ2-2; D is perhaps TRBD2 (5 bases). This CDR3 has 14 amino acids. Trimming left V 4 bases short and J 1 base short, with 10 bases between. The germline V gene encodes CDR1 GTSNPN and CDR2 SVGIG (reference sequence). CDR3 in DNA: TGTGCCTGGAACCGGGGATTGAACACCGGGGAGCTGTTTTTT. Encoded protein: CAWNRGLNTGELFF.

The gene calls are TRBV6-5 and TRBJ1-4; no reliable D call. This CDR3 spans 13 amino acids. The V end lost 6 bases, the J end lost 8 bases, and 13 bases lay between the germline ends. Germline lookup yields CDR1 MNHEY and CDR2 SVGAGI. CDR3 protein: CASSVRVSEKLFF. In DNA form, the CDR3 reads TGTGCCAGCAGCGTTCGAGTATCGGAAAAACTGTTTTTT.

CDR3 in amino acids: CATSSPQGTQETQYF. CDR3 coding DNA: TGTGCCACCAGCAGTCCGCAGGGAACTCAAGAGACCCAGTACTTC. The chain employs TRBV15 and TRBJ2-5; TRBD1 might be the D (5 bases). This CDR3 spans 15 amino acids. Looked up from germline, CDR1 is LNHNV and CDR2 is YYDKDF (reference sequence). The V end was cut by 3 bases, the J end by 2 bases, with 13 bases between.

The chain links TRBV15 to TRBJ2-5, with 10 positions matching TRBD1. V lost 4 bases to trimming and J lost 5 bases; unmatched junction nucleotides: 4. CDR3 length equals 14 residues. The germline V gene has CDR1 LNHNV and CDR2 YYDKDF (reference sequence). As DNA, the CDR3 is TGTGCCACCAGCATGACAGGGGGCGGCGAGACCCAGTACTTC. This translates into CATSMTGGGETQYF.

The chain has TRBV16 and TRBJ2-7; 11 bases fit TRBD2. In germline, CDR1 is KGHSY, CDR2 FQNENV. CDR3 length equals 16 residues. Losses at the gene ends were 4 bases for V and 3 bases for J; bases not matched to a gene: 8. For the CDR3, the DNA is TGTGCCAGCAGCCCCGGGACTAGCGGTTGGTTCTACGAGCAGTACTTC. Protein sequence: CASSPGTSGWFYEQYF. Combining the CDR3 with reference TRBV16 and TRBJ2-7 gives the whole variable domain GEEVAQTPKHLVRGEGQKAKLYCAPIKGHSYVFWYQQVLKNEFKFLISFQNENVFDETGMPKERFSAKCLPNSPCSLEIQATKLEDSAVYFCASSPGTSGWFYEQYFGPGTRLTVT.

The chain recombines TRBV30 with TRBJ1-2; D unclear. V lost 0 bases and J lost 4, with 12 bases in between. Looked up from germline, CDR1 is GTSNPN and CDR2 is SVGIG (reference sequence). CDR3 length equals 14 residues. The CDR3 DNA reads TGTGCCTGGAGTGTACGAGGACCCCTCTATGGCTACACCTTC. It yields the protein CAWSVRGPLYGYTF.

This chain joins TRBV7-8 and TRBJ2-7; TRBD2 agrees at 8 bases. CDR1 and CDR2 from the germline V gene are SGHVS and FQNEAQ. The V gene end was trimmed by 4 bases and the J gene end by 6 bases; junction bases not matched to a gene: 8. The CDR3 runs 14 residues. This CDR3 reads CASSSLAGPLEQYF. CDR3 bases: TGTGCCAGCAGCTCGCTAGCGGGCCCACTCGAGCAGTACTTC.

V gene TRBV7-8 combines with J gene TRBJ2-3, with 10 bases matching TRBD2. CDR1 and CDR2 (germline): SGHVS, FQNEAQ. This CDR3 has 16 amino acids. With V trimmed by 4 bases and J by 2 bases, 6 bases remained unmatched. In DNA form, the CDR3 reads TGTGCCAGCAGCTCGTGGACTAGCGGACACACAGATACGCAGTATTTT. Translating it yields CASSSWTSGHTDTQYF.

This chain connects TRBV15 to TRBJ1-2; TRBD1 matches 7 bases. Germline values: CDR1 LNHNV, CDR2 YYDKDF (reference sequence). V was clipped by 0 bases and J by 2 bases; unmatched bases: 9. There are 17 residues in the CDR3. The CDR3 DNA follows: TGTGCCACCAGCAGAGATCTAGGAGGGGGCTCCAACTATGGCTACACCTTC. Translation gives CATSRDLGGGSNYGYTF.

The J gene is TRBJ2-1, the V gene TRBV12-3 or TRBV12-4, with TRBD1 identical over 8 bases. The CDR3 loop spans 14 amino acids. The ends lost 5 bases at V and 7 bases at J; junction bases unmatched: 7. DNA of the CDR3: TGTGCCAGCAGTCTTACAGGGGGGTGGAATGAGCAGTTCTTC. Translating gives CASSLTGGWNEQFF.

The CDR3: CATRTPNLSGYTF. Written as DNA, the CDR3 is TGTGCCACCAGAACACCCAACCTTTCTGGCTACACCTTC. V and J are TRBV15 and TRBJ1-2; D call uncertain. Per germline, CDR1 LNHNV and CDR2 YYDKDF (reference sequence). Trimming shortened V by 6 bases and J by 7 bases, and 15 bases separated the two germline ends. The CDR3 loop spans 13 amino acids.

J is TRBJ2-5 and V is TRBV7-9, with TRBD1 as a possible D gene (7 bases). This CDR3 is 14 amino acids long. CDR1 is SEHNR, CDR2 FQNEAQ, per germline (reference sequence). With 1 base removed from V and 7 bases from J, the gap between germline ends came to 13 bases. Written as DNA, the CDR3 is TGTGCCAGCAGCTTAGGCGGGACAGACGGGACCCAGTACTTC. It encodes CASSLGGTDGTQYF.

As concerns this clonotype: The junction differs from germline at one of its ends, possibly a read error. The rearrangement uses TRBV14 and TRBJ1-1, with D uncertain. Germline V gives CDR1 SGHDN, CDR2 FVKESK. The CDR3 is 13 amino acids. The CDR3 bases are TGTGCCAGCAGCCCTTTGATAGGGTCTCACGGGCTCTTT. Encoded protein: CASSPLIGSHGLF.